This passage covers 18 T cell receptor beta chains from one sample sequenced in a study of cytomegalovirus exposure and HLA in healthy donors. The PCR was carried out with 60 Vbeta primers and 13 Jbeta primers. Using immunoSEQ multiplex PCR, the repertoire was profiled, and TCRdb retains in-frame clones only, with some absent. The sample shows 96,000 or so clones, and about 3.4% sits with its ten largest clones. Sequencing was done on a sample of PBMCs. These receptors came from a woman in her 30s in good health and CMV-seronegative.

The chain uses TRBV5-8 and TRBJ2-7; no clear D gene. V lost 2 bases, J lost 3 bases, and 12 bases lay in between. The V gene's germline CDR1 is SGHTS and CDR2 YDEGEE. This CDR3 has 14 residues. CDR3 coding DNA: TGTGCCAGCAGCTTTCAGTGGAGCTTCTACGAGCAGTACTTC. Encoded protein: CASSFQWSFYEQYF.

The J gene is TRBJ2-7, the V gene TRBV9, with 9 bases fitting TRBD1. Trimming removed 5 bases from V and 3 bases from J; junction bases left unmatched: 3. This CDR3 is 13 amino acids long. The germline V gene encodes CDR1 SGDLS and CDR2 YYNGEE. CDR3 DNA: TGTGCCAGCAGTCCGGACAGGGGCTACGAGCAGTACTTC. As protein: CASSPDRGYEQYF. Combining the CDR3 with reference TRBV9 and TRBJ2-7 gives the whole variable domain DSGVTQTPKHLITATGQRVTLRCSPRSGDLSVYWYQQSLDQGLQFLIQYYNGEERAKGNILERFSAQQFPDLHSELNLSSLELGDSALYFCASSPDRGYEQYFGPGTRLTVT.

The genes are TRBV10-3 and TRBJ2-5; the D is unclear. Gene TRBJ2-7 matches the end of the DNA better, so the J call may be wrong. This CDR3 spans 13 amino acids. Germline V gives CDR1 ENHRY, CDR2 SYGVKD. CDR3 loop: CAIRETVSYEQYF. CDR3 sequence (DNA): TGTGCCATCAGAGAGACGGTCTCCTACGAGCAGTACTTC.

The rearrangement links TRBV7-9 to TRBJ2-7, with D tentatively TRBD1 (5 bases). CDR3 size: 13 residues. V shed 3 bases and J shed 6 bases, with 12 bases lying between them. Germline V gene sequence: CDR1 SEHNR, CDR2 FQNEAQ (reference sequence). The CDR3 region is CASSLDLGAEQYF. CDR3 nucleotide sequence: TGTGCCAGCAGCTTGGATCTAGGGGCCGAGCAGTACTTC.

The chain uses TRBV7-9 and TRBJ1-1; D is undetermined. V was trimmed by 6 bases and J by 0 bases, leaving 5 bases between them. The length of the CDR3 is 12 residues. Germline assignment: CDR1 SEHNR and CDR2 FQNEAQ (reference sequence). The CDR3 protein is CASRSMNTEAFF. CDR3 sequence (DNA): TGTGCCAGCAGATCAATGAACACTGAAGCTTTCTTT.

V usage is TRBV4-1 and J usage is TRBJ1-4; no reliable D call. There are 16 residues in the CDR3. Trimming left V 2 bases short and J 8 bases short, with 18 bases between. Germline assignment: CDR1 MGHRA and CDR2 YSYEKL. CDR3 protein: CASSQNEWAPSEKLFF. The CDR3 DNA reads as TGCGCCAGCAGCCAAAACGAATGGGCCCCATCGGAAAAACTGTTTTTT.

The V and J genes are TRBV5-1 and TRBJ1-1, with a tentative D call TRBD1 (6 bases). Germline V gives CDR1 SGHRS, CDR2 YFSETQ. The CDR3 contains 15 residues. V was pared by 3 bases and J by 5 bases, with 17 bases between. CDR3 loop: CASSWATGSGTEAFF. The CDR3 DNA is TGCGCCAGCAGCTGGGCCACAGGGAGTGGGACTGAAGCTTTCTTT.

The CDR3 is CASSVAVAGADTQYF. The DNA for the CDR3 is TGTGCCAGCAGCGTAGCTGTAGCGGGCGCAGATACGCAGTATTTT. This sequence joins TRBV9 and TRBJ2-3; 7 bases line up with TRBD2. The V and J ends lost 0 bases and 4 bases, in that order; junction bases with no gene match: 5. The germline gives CDR1 SGDLS, CDR2 YYNGEE. This CDR3 region has 15 residues.

V gene TRBV6-5 combines with J gene TRBJ1-4; D is possibly TRBD1 (5 bases). The CDR3 spans 16 residues. The V and J ends lost 2 bases and 7 bases respectively, with 17 bases between them. Germline V lookup: CDR1 MNHEY, CDR2 SVGAGI. The DNA of the CDR3 is TGTGCCAGCAGTTACAGTGGAGTAGGGACTGGTGAAAAACTGTTTTTT. This sequence encodes CASSYSGVGTGEKLFF.

The chain carries TRBV28 and TRBJ2-1, with 11 bases aligning to TRBD2. This CDR3 comprises 15 residues. Germline V gives CDR1 MDHEN, CDR2 SYDVKM. With 4 bases clipped from V and 4 bases from J, the junction kept 3 bases outside the gene matches. The CDR3 loop reads CASSSGLAEYNEQFF. The CDR3 DNA reads as TGTGCCAGCAGTTCGGGACTAGCGGAGTACAATGAGCAGTTCTTC.

This rearrangement joins TRBV7-2 to TRBJ1-1; 7 bases fit TRBD1. Looked up from germline, CDR1 is SGHTA and CDR2 is FQGNSA. The J segment lost 3 bases and the V segment lost 2 bases, leaving 6 bases of the junction unmatched. The CDR3 is 15 amino acids. CDR3 nucleotide sequence: TGTGCCAGCAGCTTACTAGGGACAGTAGACACTGAAGCTTTCTTT. It yields the protein CASSLLGTVDTEAFF.

The V call is TRBV10-3, the J call TRBJ1-2; D remains ambiguous. CDR1 ENHRY and CDR2 SYGVKD come from the germline V gene. The V gene lost 3 bases and the J gene lost 4 bases, with 12 bases spanning the gap. The CDR3 contains 14 residues. This CDR3 is CAISESEGIYGYTF. As DNA, the CDR3 is TGTGCCATCAGTGAATCAGAGGGTATCTATGGCTACACCTTC.

V usage is TRBV19 and J usage is TRBJ2-7; perhaps TRBD2 as D (6 bases). V lost 5 bases, J lost 0 bases, and 11 bases lay in between. CDR1 is LNHDA and CDR2 is SQIVND in the germline V gene (reference sequence). This CDR3 spans 14 amino acids. The CDR3 nucleotides are TGTGCCAGTAGTGAGGGCGGGACCTCCTACGAGCAGTACTTC. This translates into CASSEGGTSYEQYF.

The chain combines TRBV27 with TRBJ2-3; possible D gene TRBD2, 7 bases. The germline gives CDR1 MNHEY, CDR2 SMNVEV (reference sequence). This CDR3 comprises 16 residues. Trimming removed 3 bases at V and 4 bases at J, with 17 bases between. The CDR3 DNA sequence: TGTGCCAGCAGTTTTGTGGGGGGGGCGATTTCAGATACGCAGTATTTT. Encoded protein: CASSFVGGAISDTQYF.

This rearrangement joins TRBV5-4 to TRBJ2-7; perhaps TRBD1 as D (6 bases). The V and J ends lost 4 bases and 7 bases respectively, with 12 bases between them. The CDR3 runs 12 residues. CDR1 and CDR2 from the germline V gene are SGHNT and YYREEE (reference sequence). CDR3 loop: CASSVYREEQYF. In DNA form, the CDR3 reads TGTGCCAGCAGCGTATACAGGGAGGAGCAGTACTTC.

J is TRBJ1-1 and V is TRBV4-1; no clear D gene. The CDR3 contains 15 residues. Per the germline V gene, CDR1 is MGHRA and CDR2 is YSYEKL. Trimming took 6 bases from V and 2 from J, leaving 16 bases between them. The DNA for the CDR3 is TGCGCCAGCAGAGTCCGCGGAGGGTACAACACTGAAGCTTTCTTT. Translated: CASRVRGGYNTEAFF.

V is TRBV19 and J is TRBJ1-1, with unresolved D. Trimming took 1 base from V and 0 from J, leaving 9 bases between them. Germline CDR1 and CDR2: LNHDA and SQIVND (reference sequence). CDR3 size: 15 residues. The CDR3 loop is CASSIAPTLNTEAFF. The CDR3 nucleotides are TGTGCCAGTAGTATAGCCCCGACTTTGAACACTGAAGCTTTCTTT.

The chain is built from TRBV7-6 and TRBJ2-7; the match to TRBD1 covers 9 bases. With V trimmed by 5 bases and J by 6 bases, 14 bases remained unmatched. The germline V gene encodes CDR1 SGHVS and CDR2 FNYEAQ. This CDR3 has 16 amino acids. The CDR3 DNA follows: TGTGCCAGCAGCGAACTACAGGGGGCGACCTGGGGCGAGCAGTACTTC. Its translation: CASSELQGATWGEQYF.